The source of this T cell receptor beta chain is a study of identical twins. MiXCR, applied by TCRdb to the 5' RACE reads, yields one record per CDR3 protein. The sample carries about 200,000 distinct CDR3 sequences, over 5.5% recorded once. The CDR3 has 17 amino acids. V shed 6 bases and J shed 7 bases, with 25 bases lying between them. In this sample, this clonotype turned up many times. These data were likewise used in another study, on T cells expressing NK-cell markers.

V usage is TRBV12-3 or TRBV12-4 and J usage is TRBJ2-1; possible D gene TRBD2, 6 bases. The sequenced material came from CD8+ T cells sorted from blood. The clonotype originates from a young woman in good health. CDR3 protein: CASSPTVLASSGNEQFF. CDR3 in DNA: TGTGCCAGCAGCCCTACGGTACTAGCCTCGTCAGGGAATGAGCAGTTCTTC.